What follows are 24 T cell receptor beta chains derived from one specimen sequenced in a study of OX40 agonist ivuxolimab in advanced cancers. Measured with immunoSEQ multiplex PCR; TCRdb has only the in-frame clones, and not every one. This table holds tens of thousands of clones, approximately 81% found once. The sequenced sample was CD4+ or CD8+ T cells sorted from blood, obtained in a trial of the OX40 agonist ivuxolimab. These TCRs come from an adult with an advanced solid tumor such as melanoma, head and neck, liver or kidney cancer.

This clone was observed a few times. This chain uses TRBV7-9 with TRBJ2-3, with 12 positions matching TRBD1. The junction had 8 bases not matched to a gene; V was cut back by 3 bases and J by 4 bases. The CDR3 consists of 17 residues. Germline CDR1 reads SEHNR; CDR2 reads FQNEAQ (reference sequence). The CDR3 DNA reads TGTGCCAGCAGCTTGGGACAGGGGGCGGGAGCGGCAGATACGCAGTATTTT. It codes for CASSLGQGAGAADTQYF.

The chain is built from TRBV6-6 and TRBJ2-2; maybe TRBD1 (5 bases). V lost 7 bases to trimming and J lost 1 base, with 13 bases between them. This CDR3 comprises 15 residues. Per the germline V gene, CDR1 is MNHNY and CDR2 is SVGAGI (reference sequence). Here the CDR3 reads CASISPGLNTGELFF. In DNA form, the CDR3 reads TGTGCCAGCATAAGCCCAGGGTTGAACACCGGGGAGCTGTTTTTT.

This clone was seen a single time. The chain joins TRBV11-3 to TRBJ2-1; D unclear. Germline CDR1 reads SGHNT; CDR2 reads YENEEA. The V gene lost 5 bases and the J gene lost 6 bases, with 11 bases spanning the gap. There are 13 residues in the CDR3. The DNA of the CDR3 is TGTGCCAGCAGCAGACCCTTAATCAATGAGCAGTTCTTC. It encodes CASSRPLINEQFF. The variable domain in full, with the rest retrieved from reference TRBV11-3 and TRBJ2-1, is EAGVVQSPRYKIIEKKQPVAFWCNPISGHNTLYWYLQNLGQGPELLIRYENEEAVDDSQLPKDRFSAERLKGVDSTLKIQPAELGDSAVYLCASSRPLINEQFFGPGTRLTVL.

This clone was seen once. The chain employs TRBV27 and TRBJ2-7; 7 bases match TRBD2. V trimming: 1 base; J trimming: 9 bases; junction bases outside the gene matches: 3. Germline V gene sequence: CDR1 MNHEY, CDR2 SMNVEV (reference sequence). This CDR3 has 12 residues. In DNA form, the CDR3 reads TGTGCCAGCAGTTTATGGGGGGGGAGGCAGTACTTC. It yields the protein CASSLWGGRQYF.

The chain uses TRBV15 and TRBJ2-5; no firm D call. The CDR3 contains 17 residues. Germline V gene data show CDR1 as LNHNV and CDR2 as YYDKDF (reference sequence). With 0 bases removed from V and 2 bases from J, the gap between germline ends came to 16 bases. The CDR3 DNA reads TGTGCCACCAGCAGAGATGATGACGGAACGGAACAAGAGACCCAGTACTTC. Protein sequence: CATSRDDDGTEQETQYF.

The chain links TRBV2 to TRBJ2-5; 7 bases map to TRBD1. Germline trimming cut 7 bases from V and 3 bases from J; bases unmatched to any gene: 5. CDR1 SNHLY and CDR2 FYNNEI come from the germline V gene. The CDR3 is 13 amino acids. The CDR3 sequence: CASTGQTEETQYF. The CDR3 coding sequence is TGTGCCAGCACGGGACAGACTGAAGAGACCCAGTACTTC.

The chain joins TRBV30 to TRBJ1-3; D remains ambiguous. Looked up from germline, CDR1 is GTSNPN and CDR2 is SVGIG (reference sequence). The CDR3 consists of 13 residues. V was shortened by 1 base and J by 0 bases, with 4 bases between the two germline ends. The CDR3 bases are TGTGCCTGGAGTGAAGGCTCTGGAAACACCATATATTTT. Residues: CAWSEGSGNTIYF.

The CDR3 sequence: CASSLRASASYEQYF. The CDR3 DNA sequence: TGTGCCAGCAGTTTAAGGGCTAGCGCCTCCTACGAGCAGTACTTC. This chain links TRBV28 with TRBJ2-7; weak D call: TRBD2 (6 bases). The CDR3 is 15 residues long. The V gene's germline CDR1 is MDHEN and CDR2 SYDVKM. Trimming pared 2 bases from V and 0 bases from J, leaving 11 bases between.

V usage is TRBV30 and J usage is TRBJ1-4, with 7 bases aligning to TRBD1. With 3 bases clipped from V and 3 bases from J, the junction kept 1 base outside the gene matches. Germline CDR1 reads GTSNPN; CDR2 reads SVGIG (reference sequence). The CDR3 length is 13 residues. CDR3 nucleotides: TGTGCCTGGAGAACAGGGGCTAATGAAAAACTGTTTTTT. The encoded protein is CAWRTGANEKLFF. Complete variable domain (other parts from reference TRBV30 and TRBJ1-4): SQTIHQWPATLVQPVGSPLSLECTVEGTSNPNLYWYRQAAGRGLQLLFYSVGIGQISSEVPQNLSASRPQDRQFILSSKKLLLSDSGFYLCAWRTGANEKLFFGSGTQLSVL.

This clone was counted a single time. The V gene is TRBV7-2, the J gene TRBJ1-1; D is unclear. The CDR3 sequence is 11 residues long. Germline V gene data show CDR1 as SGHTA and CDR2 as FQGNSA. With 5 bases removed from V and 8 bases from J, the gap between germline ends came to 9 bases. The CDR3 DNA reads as TGTGCCAGCAGCGAATTTGAGGAAGCTTTCTTT. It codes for CASSEFEEAFF.

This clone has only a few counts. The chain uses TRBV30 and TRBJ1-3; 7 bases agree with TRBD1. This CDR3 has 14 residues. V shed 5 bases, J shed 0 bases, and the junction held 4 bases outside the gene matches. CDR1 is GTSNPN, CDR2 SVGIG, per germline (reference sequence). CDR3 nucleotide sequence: TGTGCCTGGGGGAGGGGGCGCTCTGGAAACACCATATATTTT. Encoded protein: CAWGRGRSGNTIYF.

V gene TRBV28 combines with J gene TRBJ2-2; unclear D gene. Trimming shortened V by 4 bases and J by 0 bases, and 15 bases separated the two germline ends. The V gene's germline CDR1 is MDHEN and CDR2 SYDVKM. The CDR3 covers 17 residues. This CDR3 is CASSSQIKESNTGELFF. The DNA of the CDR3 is TGTGCCAGCAGTTCTCAGATTAAGGAATCGAACACCGGGGAGCTGTTTTTT.

CDR3 region: CASSSVTLGELFF. Here the CDR3 DNA reads TGTGCCAGCAGCTCTGTCACACTCGGGGAGCTGTTTTTT. The chain employs TRBV6-5 and TRBJ2-2; D unclear. The CDR3 totals 13 residues. With 6 bases removed from V and 7 bases from J, the gap between germline ends came to 12 bases. The germline V gene encodes CDR1 MNHEY and CDR2 SVGAGI.

The CDR3 region has the DNA TGTGCCAGCAGCTTAGAACGGGGAGGGGGATCCTACGAGCAGTACTTC. It is translated as CASSLERGGGSYEQYF. The V gene is TRBV11-3, the J gene TRBJ2-7; maybe TRBD2 (7 bases). CDR3 size: 16 residues. V was cut by 0 bases and J by 1 base, with 13 bases left in between. Germline assignment: CDR1 SGHNT and CDR2 YENEEA.

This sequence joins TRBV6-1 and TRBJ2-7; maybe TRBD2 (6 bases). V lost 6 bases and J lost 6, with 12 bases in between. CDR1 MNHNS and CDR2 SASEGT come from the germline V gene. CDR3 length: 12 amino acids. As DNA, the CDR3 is TGTGCCAGCAGCCCGACGGGGGTCGAGCAGTACTTC. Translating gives CASSPTGVEQYF.

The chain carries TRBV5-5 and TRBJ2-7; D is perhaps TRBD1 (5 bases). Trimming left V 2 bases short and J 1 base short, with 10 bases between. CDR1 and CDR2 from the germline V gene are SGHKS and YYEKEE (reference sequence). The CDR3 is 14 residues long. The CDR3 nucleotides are TGTGCCAGCAGCTTTACAGGATCTTCCTACGAGCAGTACTTC. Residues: CASSFTGSSYEQYF.

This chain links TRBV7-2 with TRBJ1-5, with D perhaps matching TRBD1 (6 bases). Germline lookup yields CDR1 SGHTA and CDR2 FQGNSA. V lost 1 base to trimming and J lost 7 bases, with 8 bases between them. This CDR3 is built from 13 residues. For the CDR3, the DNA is TGTGCCAGCAGCTTAGGTGGGGGCCAGCCCCAGCATTTT. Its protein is CASSLGGGQPQHF.

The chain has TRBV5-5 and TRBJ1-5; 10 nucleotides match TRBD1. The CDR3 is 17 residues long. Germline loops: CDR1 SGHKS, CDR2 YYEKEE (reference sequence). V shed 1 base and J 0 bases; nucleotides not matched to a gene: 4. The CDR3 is CASSLRQGAYSNQPQHF. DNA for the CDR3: TGTGCCAGCAGCTTGAGACAGGGGGCTTATAGCAATCAGCCCCAGCATTTT. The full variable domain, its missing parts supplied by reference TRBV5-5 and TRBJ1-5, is DAGVTQSPTHLIKTRGQQVTLRCSPISGHKSVSWYQQVLGQGPQFIFQYYEKEERGRGNFPDRFSARQFPNYSSELNVNALLLGDSALYLCASSLRQGAYSNQPQHFGDGTRLSIL.

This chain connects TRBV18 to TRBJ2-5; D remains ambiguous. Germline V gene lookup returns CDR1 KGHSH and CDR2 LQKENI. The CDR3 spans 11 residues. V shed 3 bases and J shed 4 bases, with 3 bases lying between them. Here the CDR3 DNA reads TGTGCCAGCTCACCGGGAGAGACCCAGTACTTC. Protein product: CASSPGETQYF.

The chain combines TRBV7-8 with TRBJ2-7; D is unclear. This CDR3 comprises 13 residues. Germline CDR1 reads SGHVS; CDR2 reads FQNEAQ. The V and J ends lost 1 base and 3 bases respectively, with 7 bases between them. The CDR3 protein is CASSLERYYEQYF. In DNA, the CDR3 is TGTGCCAGCAGCTTAGAAAGGTACTACGAGCAGTACTTC.

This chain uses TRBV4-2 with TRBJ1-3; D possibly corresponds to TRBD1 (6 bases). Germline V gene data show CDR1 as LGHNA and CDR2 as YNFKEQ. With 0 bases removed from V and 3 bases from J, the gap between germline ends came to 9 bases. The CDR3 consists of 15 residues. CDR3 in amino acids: CASSQEGADGNTIYF. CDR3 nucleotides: TGTGCCAGCAGCCAAGAGGGGGCAGATGGAAACACCATATATTTT.

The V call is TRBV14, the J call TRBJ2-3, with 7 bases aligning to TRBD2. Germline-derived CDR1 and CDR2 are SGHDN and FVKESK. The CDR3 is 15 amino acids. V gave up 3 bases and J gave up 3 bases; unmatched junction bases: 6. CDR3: CASSQGGSRTDTQYF. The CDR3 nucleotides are TGTGCCAGCAGCCAGGGCGGGAGTCGGACAGATACGCAGTATTTT.

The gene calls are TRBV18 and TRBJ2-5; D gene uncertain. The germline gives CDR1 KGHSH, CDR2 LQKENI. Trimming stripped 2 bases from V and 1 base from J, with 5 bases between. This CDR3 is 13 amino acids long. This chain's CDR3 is CASSPEAQETQYF. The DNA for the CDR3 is TGTGCCAGCTCACCAGAGGCCCAAGAGACCCAGTACTTC.

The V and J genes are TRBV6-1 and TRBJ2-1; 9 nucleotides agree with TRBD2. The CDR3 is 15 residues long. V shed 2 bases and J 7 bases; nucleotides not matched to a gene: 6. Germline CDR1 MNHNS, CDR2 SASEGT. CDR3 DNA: TGTGCCAGCAGTGAATCCGGGACTAGCTATAATGAGCAGTTCTTC. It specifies CASSESGTSYNEQFF.